A single sample gave rise to the 20 T cell receptor beta chains below, sequenced in a study of T cell responses to AZD1222 COVID-19 vaccine (dated by TCRdb to about 2021). The meaning of the sample's time point label: baseline before first vaccination. Library method: the immunoSEQ multiplex PCR assay. Imported from immuneACCESS, the table was reduced by TCRdb to in-frame sequences with V and J called. These copies leave out some clones; in studies compared against another copy, an unresolved V gene accounts for under half, and the cause of the remainder is not known. This sample is represented by about 120,000 clones; around 90% of them were singletons. The ten largest clones take up almost 5.5% of the sample. This specimen consisted of peripheral blood, obtained on day 0 of AZD1222 vaccination. Receptors originate from an adult in good health.

The rearrangement links TRBV7-4 to TRBJ1-2; TRBD1 aligns across 10 bases. The CDR3 totals 15 residues. CDR1 is SGHVT and CDR2 is SQSDAQ in the germline V gene. Trimming at V came to 1 base and at J to 3 bases, leaving 2 bases not matched to a gene. The CDR3 protein is CASSLVDRGDYGYTF. Written as DNA, the CDR3 is TGTGCCAGCAGCTTAGTGGACAGGGGGGACTATGGCTACACCTTC.

The V gene is TRBV28, the J gene TRBJ2-1; D remains ambiguous. The CDR3 spans 12 residues. V gave up 4 bases and J gave up 9 bases, with 10 bases separating them. The germline V gene encodes CDR1 MDHEN and CDR2 SYDVKM. The CDR3 DNA sequence: TGTGCCAGCAGTTCCAGCTTTACTGAGCAGTTCTTC. Protein sequence: CASSSSFTEQFF.

Ten or more counts support this clone. The rearrangement links TRBV5-4 to TRBJ1-2; 9 bases line up with TRBD1. This CDR3 region has 15 residues. The germline CDR1 and CDR2 sequences are SGHNT and YYREEE (reference sequence). Trimming took 3 bases from V and 2 from J; bases not matched to a gene: 5. The CDR3 DNA reads TGTGCCAGCAGCTGGTATGGACAGGGGAACTATGGCTACACCTTC. Translated, it gives CASSWYGQGNYGYTF.

Notes on this clone: It is unclear where the CDR3 begins or ends on the DNA, so no DNA is shown, and the CDR3 is as TCRdb lists it. The chain recombines TRBV28 with TRBJ1-1. A total of 13 residues make up the CDR3, ends included. Per the germline V gene, CDR1 is MDHEN and CDR2 is SYDVKM. The CDR3 reads CASSSGDGTEAFF.

V is TRBV7-2 and J is TRBJ1-2; no definite D call. CDR1 SGHTA and CDR2 FQGNSA come from the germline V gene. V lost 5 bases to trimming and J lost 4 bases, with 17 bases between them. The CDR3 has 15 amino acids. The CDR3 coding sequence is TGTGCCAGCAGCGAAGGGTACAGTTCCTTCTATGGCTACACCTTC. Protein product: CASSEGYSSFYGYTF. Supplemented by reference TRBV7-2 and TRBJ1-2, the full variable domain reads GAGVSQSPSNKVTEKGKDVELRCDPISGHTALYWYRQSLGQGLEFLIYFQGNSAPDKSGLPSDRFSAERTGGSVSTLTIQRTQQEDSAVYLCASSEGYSSFYGYTFGSGTRLTVV.

By proportion, this clone is medium-sized. The chain is built from TRBV6-5 and TRBJ1-6; D perhaps matches TRBD1 (5 bases). The germline V and J ends were trimmed by 2 bases and 10 bases, with 15 bases remaining between them. Germline V gene sequence: CDR1 MNHEY, CDR2 SVGAGI. This CDR3 spans 15 amino acids. In nucleotides, the CDR3 is TGTGCCAGCAGTTACGGGGAATCCGGGGCATCACCCCTCCACTTT. Its protein product is CASSYGESGASPLHF.

The V call is TRBV5-1, the J call TRBJ1-2, with D hard to call. The CDR3 loop spans 15 amino acids. CDR1 SGHRS and CDR2 YFSETQ come from the germline V gene. Between the trimmed V and J ends, which lost 4 bases and 3 bases, there was a span of 16 bases. The CDR3 here is CASSPSARTDYGYTF. CDR3 DNA sequence: TGCGCCAGCAGCCCGTCGGCGAGAACGGACTATGGCTACACCTTC.

This clone has just one count. This chain links TRBV7-6 with TRBJ2-3, with D perhaps TRBD2 (5 bases). Germline loops: CDR1 SGHVS, CDR2 FNYEAQ. This CDR3 contains 16 residues. The V end lost 7 bases, the J end lost 6 bases, and 23 bases lay between the germline ends. DNA of the CDR3: TGTGCCAGCATGCCTGGCCCTAGTCGGGGAACGGATACGCAGTATTTT. Translation: CASMPGPSRGTDTQYF.

The rearrangement joins TRBV7-6 to TRBJ2-7, with 10 bases aligning to TRBD1. The CDR3 is made up of 17 amino acids. V shed 3 bases and J 5 bases; nucleotides not matched to a gene: 13. Germline V gives CDR1 SGHVS, CDR2 FNYEAQ. The CDR3 nucleotides read TGTGCCAGCAGCTTGGGTCAGAACCGGGACAGGGGCAACGAGCAGTACTTC. Protein: CASSLGQNRDRGNEQYF. Full variable domain (remainder filled in from reference TRBV7-6 and TRBJ2-7): GAGVSQSPRYKVTKRGQDVALRCDPISGHVSLYWYRQALGQGPEFLTYFNYEAQQDKSGLPNDRFSAERPEGSISTLTIQRTEQRDSAMYRCASSLGQNRDRGNEQYFGPGTRLTVT.

V usage is TRBV7-2 and J usage is TRBJ2-1, with 7 bases matching TRBD2. Germline trimming cut 10 bases from V and 4 bases from J; bases unmatched to any gene: 19. CDR1 is SGHTA and CDR2 is FQGNSA in the germline V gene. This CDR3 comprises 17 residues. CDR3 region: CATASGGRFSMYNEQFF. The CDR3 nucleotides are TGTGCCACCGCTTCCGGGGGGAGGTTTTCAATGTACAATGAGCAGTTCTTC. The whole variable domain, remainder taken from reference TRBV7-2 and TRBJ2-1, is GAGVSQSPSNKVTEKGKDVELRCDPISGHTALYWYRQSLGQGLEFLIYFQGNSAPDKSGLPSDRFSAERTGGSVSTLTIQRTQQEDSAVYLCATASGGRFSMYNEQFFGPGTRLTVL.

The V and J genes are TRBV3-1 (or the pseudogene TRBV3-2) and TRBJ2-3, with 8 bases matching TRBD2. The J segment lost 0 bases and the V segment lost 4 bases, leaving 9 bases of the junction unmatched. This CDR3 region has 17 residues. Germline CDR1 and CDR2: LGHDT and YNNKEL (reference sequence). This CDR3 reads CASSPPRVAGSTDTQYF. The CDR3 nucleotides are TGTGCCAGCAGCCCCCCTCGGGTAGCGGGAAGCACAGATACGCAGTATTTT.

This clone appeared a few times. Other DNA sequences in this sample translate to the same CDR3. This rearrangement joins TRBV2 to TRBJ1-5, with D unresolved. The V end was cut by 9 bases, the J end by 0 bases, with 12 bases between. The CDR3 extends over 14 amino acids. Germline CDR1 is SNHLY and CDR2 is FYNNEI. CDR3 sequence reads: CARGGRDSNQPQHF. CDR3 DNA: TGTGCCAGAGGCGGACGGGATAGCAATCAGCCCCAGCATTTT.

The gene calls are TRBV18 and TRBJ1-5; no definite D call. The CDR3 has 13 amino acids. Germline V gene lookup returns CDR1 KGHSH and CDR2 LQKENI. V lost 3 bases, J lost 4 bases, and 7 bases lay in between. CDR3 sequence reads: CASSPLKNQPQHF. The CDR3 nucleotides are TGTGCCAGCTCACCCCTAAAAAATCAGCCCCAGCATTTT.

The V call is TRBV19, the J call TRBJ1-5, with D perhaps matching TRBD1 (6 bases). Germline CDR1 and CDR2: LNHDA and SQIVND (reference sequence). V was shortened by 6 bases and J by 2 bases, with 14 bases between the two germline ends. This CDR3 is built from 15 residues. The DNA of the CDR3 is TGTGCCAGTAGCGTCAGGGGAGAGGGCAATCAGCCCCAGCATTTT. This translates into CASSVRGEGNQPQHF. The complete variable domain, with remaining parts taken from reference TRBV19 and TRBJ1-5, reads DGGITQSPKYLFRKEGQNVTLSCEQNLNHDAMYWYRQDPGQGLRLIYYSQIVNDFQKGDIAEGYSVSREKKESFPLTVTSAQKNPTAFYLCASSVRGEGNQPQHFGDGTRLSIL.

The rearrangement joins TRBV3-1 (or the pseudogene TRBV3-2) to TRBJ2-3, with 8 positions matching TRBD1. Germline assignment: CDR1 LGHDT and CDR2 YNNKEL (reference sequence). This CDR3 spans 15 amino acids. Trimming at V came to 1 base and at J to 4 bases, leaving 4 bases not matched to a gene. CDR3 loop: CASSQGTGYSDTQYF. CDR3 bases: TGTGCCAGCAGCCAAGGGACAGGGTATTCAGATACGCAGTATTTT.

A single count supports this clone. This chain connects TRBV21-1 to TRBJ2-2; TRBD1, the table's D call, was not compared with the DNA. TRBV21-1 represents a pseudogene. The CDR3 is 16 amino acids. The CDR3 reads CASSKAPGHSTGELFF. The DNA of the CDR3 is TGTGCCAGCAGCAAAGCGCCGGGACACTCCACCGGGGAGCTGTTTTTT.

The V and J genes are TRBV5-1 and TRBJ2-7; D ambiguous. The CDR3 extends over 14 amino acids. The V gene lost 1 base and the J gene lost 0 bases, with 8 bases spanning the gap. Looked up from germline, CDR1 is SGHRS and CDR2 is YFSETQ. The CDR3 sequence is CASSLLRSSYEQYF. The CDR3 DNA sequence: TGCGCCAGCAGCTTGTTACGGAGCTCCTACGAGCAGTACTTC.

The V gene is TRBV20-1, the J gene TRBJ1-6; perhaps TRBD1 as D (5 bases). CDR3 length: 15 amino acids. The germline CDR1 and CDR2 sequences are DFQATT and SNEGSKA (reference sequence). Trimming left V 3 bases short and J 5 bases short, with 14 bases between. Written as DNA, the CDR3 is TGCAGTGCTAGTCAAGGTGCGGGGGATAATTCACCCCTCCACTTT. Translation gives CSASQGAGDNSPLHF.

This clone was counted once. This sequence joins TRBV28 and TRBJ1-6; D is ambiguous. V lost 8 bases to trimming and J lost 1 base, with 15 bases between them. Germline-derived CDR1 and CDR2 are MDHEN and SYDVKM. The CDR3 contains 16 residues. CDR3 bases: TGTGCCAGCGGAATTAGCTTGTCATCCTATAATTCACCCCTCCACTTT. Protein product: CASGISLSSYNSPLHF.

The chain combines TRBV11-2 with TRBJ2-1; D possibly corresponds to TRBD1 (6 bases). The CDR3 has 14 amino acids. The V and J ends lost 0 bases and 12 bases respectively, with 15 bases between them. The germline gives CDR1 SGHAT, CDR2 FQNNGV. CDR3 DNA sequence: TGTGCCAGCAGCTTAGATCCGGGACAATCGGGGCAGTTCTTC. Its translation: CASSLDPGQSGQFF.